The rows below give T cell receptor beta chains drawn from one sample of a study of CD8+ T cells in alopecia areata. TCRdb's table, derived via immunoSEQ multiplex PCR, lists solely in-frame clones and lacks some. This sample has approximately 140,000 clones, with 65% to 90% found just once. Sequences were derived from CD8+ T cells sorted from blood, sampled at week 4, from a patient treated with tofacitinib. Receptors were obtained from a human donor with alopecia areata. Each CDR3 is given with its conserved first and last residue. A D gene is named only where the DNA matches it firmly. Expanded clones get a size class; other rows say once, few or many, or leave the size out.

15	TRBJ2-7	NA	TRBV15	NA	TGTGCCACCAGCAGAGATTCGGGGGACATGGGGGAGCAGTACTTC	CATSRDSGDMGEQYF
14	TRBJ2-7	NA	TRBV30	NA	TGTGCCTGGAATCCGGACACCGGCATCGATGAGCAGTACTTC	CAWNPDTGIDEQYF
14	TRBJ2-7	TRBD1	TRBV27	once	TGTGCCAGCAGTCCCGGACAGGCCCCCTACGAGCAGTACTTC	CASSPGQAPYEQYF
18	TRBJ1-2	TRBD1	TRBV5-5	NA	TGTGCCAGCAGCAACCCGGGCTGGGACAGGCAATCTAACTATGGCTACACCTTC	CASSNPGWDRQSNYGYTF
13	TRBJ2-2	NA	TRBV27	NA	TGTGCCAGCAGCCCCCCCGGGACCGGGGAGCTGTTTTTT	CASSPPGTGELFF
18	TRBJ2-3	NA	TRBV27	NA	TGTGCCAGCAGTTTATCATTAGGGCGGACACGGTTTGCGGATACGCAGTATTTT	CASSLSLGRTRFADTQYF
16	TRBJ2-2	NA	TRBV10-3	NA	TGTGCCATCAGTGACGCCGGGGGCTCGAACACCGGGGAGCTGTTTTTT	CAISDAGGSNTGELFF
10	TRBJ2-1	NA	TRBV29-1	NA	TGCAGCGTCGGCAACAATGAGCAGTTCTTC	CSVGNNEQFF
16	TRBJ2-3	NA	TRBV7-2	NA	TGTGCCAGCAGCCCCTTATGGCGGGGCCGCACAGATACGCAGTATTTT	CASSPLWRGRTDTQYF
14	TRBJ1-1	TRBD1	TRBV5-1	once	TGCGCCAGCAGCTCTACAGGGGGCGTCACTGAAGCTTTCTTT	CASSSTGGVTEAFF
17	TRBJ1-4	NA	TRBV9	NA	TGTGCCAGCAGCGTAGGCCTTAACGACGGACGATATGAAAAACTGTTTTTT	CASSVGLNDGRYEKLFF
11	TRBJ2-7	NA	TRBV29-1	once	TGCAGCGTGGGGCAGGGGAACGAGCAGTACTTC	CSVGQGNEQYF
15	TRBJ2-5	NA	TRBV5-1	NA	TGCGCCAGCAGCTTCGGAGGGGGCCCCCCTATCGACCAGTACTTC	CASSFGGGPPIDQYF
19	TRBJ2-7	NA	TRBV13	NA	TGTGCCAGCAGCTTATATTGGGGACGCACCAAAGACTACCTCTACGAGCAGTACTTC	CASSLYWGRTKDYLYEQYF
16	TRBJ1-6	NA	TRBV15	NA	TGTGCCACCAGCCCTGGAGTATTGGGGAGAAATTCACCCCTCCACTTT	CATSPGVLGRNSPLHF
16	TRBJ1-4	NA	TRBV14	few	TGTGCCAGCAGCCAAGGCCAGGGGTTGGCTAATGAAAAACTGTTTTTT	CASSQGQGLANEKLFF
13	TRBJ2-7	NA	TRBV27	NA	TGTGCCAGCAGTTTACAGGACGGTTACGAGCAGTACTTC	CASSLQDGYEQYF
15	TRBJ2-1	NA	TRBV27	NA	TGTGCCACCCGGCGGACTCTGACAGGAAACAATGAGCAGTTCTTC	CATRRTLTGNNEQFF
14	TRBJ2-7	TRBD1	TRBV29-1	NA	TGCAGCGTTAGACCCGGGACAGGGACTTACGAGCAGTACTTC	CSVRPGTGTYEQYF
18	TRBJ2-6	NA	TRBV5-6	NA	TGTGCCAGCAGCTTGGTCGGGCAGGGTTCATCTGGGGCCAACGTCCTGACTTTC	CASSLVGQGSSGANVLTF
11	TRBJ1-2	NA	TRBV6-5	NA	TGTGCCAGCAGTTACCTCGGGGCCTACACCTTC	CASSYLGAYTF
14	TRBJ1-1	NA	TRBV19	NA	TGTGCCAGTAAGCTAGTCGAGGTGAACACTGAAGCTTTCTTT	CASKLVEVNTEAFF
15	TRBJ2-6	NA	TRBV7-9	NA	TGTGCCAGCAGCTTCAGGGCCTCTGGGGCCAACGTCCTGACTTTC	CASSFRASGANVLTF
14	TRBJ2-1	NA	TRBV4-1	NA	TGCGCCAGCAGCTCCCCCCGCTCCTACAATGAGCAGTTCTTC	CASSSPRSYNEQFF
14	TRBJ1-4	NA	TRBV6-5	NA	TGTGCCAGCAGCCCCGAGGGGTTCGGTGAAAAACTGTTTTTT	CASSPEGFGEKLFF
14	TRBJ2-3	TRBD1	TRBV11-2	NA	TGTGCCAGCAGCCGGACAGGGGGCACAGATACGCAGTATTTT	CASSRTGGTDTQYF
15	TRBJ2-5	NA	TRBV7-9	NA	TGTGCCAGCAGCCCCCACGAGGGGGACCAAGAGACCCAGTACTTC	CASSPHEGDQETQYF
11	TRBJ2-1	NA	TRBV7-9	NA	TGTGCCAGCAGTAACTACAATGAGCAGTTCTTC	CASSNYNEQFF
17	TRBJ2-1	NA	TRBV7-9	NA	TGTGCCAGCAGCTTACTTAGCGGGACAGGCTCCTACAATGAGCAGTTCTTC	CASSLLSGTGSYNEQFF
16	TRBJ1-6	TRBD1	TRBV4-1	few	TGCGCCAGCAGCCAACCCGGACAGGGGGGGAATTCACCCCTCCACTTT	CASSQPGQGGNSPLHF
12	TRBJ1-1	NA	TRBV12-5	NA	TGTGCTAGTGCCGGGGGGACCCCTGAAGCTTTCTTT	CASAGGTPEAFF
12	TRBJ2-5	NA	TRBV2	NA	TGTGCCAGCATGGCGGGGCAAGAGACCCAGTACTTC	CASMAGQETQYF
13	TRBJ2-7	NA	TRBV29-1	few	TGCAGCGTGTCCGGGGGCCCCTCCTACGAGCAGTACTTC	CSVSGGPSYEQYF
14	TRBJ2-7	NA	TRBV10-3	NA	TGTGCCATCAGTGTCCAGGGTCAAAGCTACGAGCAGTACTTC	CAISVQGQSYEQYF
15	TRBJ2-3	NA	TRBV14	NA	TGTGCCAGCAGCCAAACGGGACGCACCACAGATACGCAGTATTTT	CASSQTGRTTDTQYF
16	TRBJ2-3	TRBD1	TRBV4-3	NA	TGCGCCAGCAGCCAACTATCGGGACAGGGGAAAGATACGCAGTATTTT	CASSQLSGQGKDTQYF
16	TRBJ2-7	TRBD1	TRBV5-6	once	TGTGCCAGCAGCTCCACAGGGGATCCCCCTGCCTACGAGCAGTACTTC	CASSSTGDPPAYEQYF
15	TRBJ2-5	NA	TRBV7-6	NA	TGTGCCAGCAGCTCGTTGGTAGGGGGCCAAGAGACCCAGTACTTC	CASSSLVGGQETQYF
15	TRBJ2-4	NA	TRBV5-4	NA	TGTGCCAGCACCCTCCGGGGGAGAGGGAAAAACATTCAGTACTTC	CASTLRGRGKNIQYF
16	TRBJ2-7	TRBD2	TRBV2	NA	TGTGCCAGCAGGACGGGACTAGCGGGGCCCACCTACGAGCAGTACTTC	CASRTGLAGPTYEQYF
14	TRBJ2-5	TRBD1	TRBV29-1	few	TGCAGCGTTGCCGGGGGACAGGGGAAAGAGACCCAGTACTTC	CSVAGGQGKETQYF
14	TRBJ2-7	NA	TRBV5-1	NA	TGCGCCAGCAGTTTGACCGGGACCTCCTACGAGCAGTACTTC	CASSLTGTSYEQYF
14	TRBJ1-4	NA	TRBV4-1	NA	TGCGCCAGCTGCAGGGTCCGGGGTAATGAAAAACTGTTTTTT	CASCRVRGNEKLFF
12	TRBJ2-7	NA	TRBV30	NA	TGTGCCTGGAGCCCGGGCTCCTACGAGCAGTACTTC	CAWSPGSYEQYF
16	TRBJ2-7	NA	TRBV7-9	NA	TGTGCCAGCTCATCATCGGAGGGGCTGGAGTCCTACGAGCAGTACTTC	CASSSSEGLESYEQYF
11	TRBJ2-1	NA	TRBV20-1	NA	TGCAGTGCTAGACGGGTCAGCGAGCAGTTCTTC	CSARRVSEQFF
14	TRBJ2-7	TRBD1	TRBV4-2	NA	TGTGCCAGCAGCCAAAGACAGGGGGACTACGAGCAGTACTTC	CASSQRQGDYEQYF
11	TRBJ1-1	NA	TRBV29-1	NA	TGCAGCGCAAAACAGAGCACTGAAGCTTTCTTT	CSAKQSTEAFF
14	TRBJ2-7	NA	TRBV7-9	NA	TGTGCCAGCAGCCCAGTCGCCGAAACCTACGAGCAGTACTTC	CASSPVAETYEQYF
16	TRBJ2-5	NA	TRBV11-2	NA	TGTGCCAGCAGCTTAGGTGCAGGGGCCGAGGGAGAGACCCAGTACTTC	CASSLGAGAEGETQYF
13	TRBJ2-7	NA	TRBV4-1	few	TGCGCCAGCGCCCAGGGATCCACTAGCGAGCAGTACTTC	CASAQGSTSEQYF
17	TRBJ2-3	TRBD2	TRBV13	NA	TGTGCCAGCAGTTCCACGCGGCTAGCGGGGAGCACAGATACGCAGTATTTT	CASSSTRLAGSTDTQYF
18	TRBJ2-2	TRBD2	TRBV4-1	NA	TGCGCCAGCAGCCGAATACTAGCGGGGGGGCCCCGGACCGGGGAGCTGTTTTTT	CASSRILAGGPRTGELFF
16	TRBJ2-7	TRBD1	TRBV2	NA	TGTGCCAGCAGCCTAACGGGACAGGAGAACACCTACGAGCAGTACTTC	CASSLTGQENTYEQYF
18	TRBJ2-1	NA	TRBV5-1	NA	TGCGCCAGCAGCTTGGACCCGAATCTAGCGTTAGCCTACAATGAGCAGTTCTTC	CASSLDPNLALAYNEQFF
13	TRBJ2-7	NA	TRBV7-2	NA	TGTGCCAGCAGCTTAGAGGTAGCGGACGAGCAGTACTTC	CASSLEVADEQYF
12	TRBJ2-2	NA	TRBV7-9	NA	TGTGCCAGCAGCCCCCTCACCGGGGAGCTGTTTTTT	CASSPLTGELFF
16	TRBJ2-1	TRBD2	TRBV7-2	NA	TGTGCCAGCAGGGGGAGAGGACTAGCGGGGGACAATGAGCAGTTCTTC	CASRGRGLAGDNEQFF
14	TRBJ2-2	NA	TRBV10-3	NA	TGTGCCATCAGTGAGTCGAGGAGCCCTGGGGAGCTGTTTTTT	CAISESRSPGELFF
15	TRBJ1-5	NA	TRBV6-1	NA	TGTGCCAGCAGCGCTTCGGGGGGCGTAAATCAGCCCCAGCATTTT	CASSASGGVNQPQHF